This TCR beta chain was observed in a study of PD-1 blockade in mismatch repair-deficient tumors. The study's findings and limits: Tumor-resident clones, often undetectable pretreatment in blood, expanded then contracted after pembrolizumab.

A word on this clone: Its target is not known.

Germline V gene sequence: CDR1 KGHSH, CDR2 LQKENI. The CDR3 extends over 16 amino acids. With 3 bases clipped from V and 9 bases from J, the junction kept 9 bases outside the gene matches. TCR sequencing covered a few patients who responded to pembrolizumab. Assay used: immunoSEQ multiplex PCR; TCRdb lists only in-frame clones, some missing. The sample has around 39,000 clones, 65% to 85% seen once. The receptor was isolated from an adult with mismatch repair-deficient cancer. The chain recombines TRBV18 with TRBJ2-1, with TRBD1 matching over 12 bases. This sample comprised PBMCs, obtained 38 to 40 weeks after starting pembrolizumab. The CDR3 loop reads CASSPSPGQGAGEQFF. CDR3 in DNA: TGTGCCAGCTCACCGAGTCCGGGACAGGGGGCGGGTGAGCAGTTCTTC.